Included here is one T cell receptor (beta chain) sequence, with context. The data originate from a study of T-cell reconstitution after alpha-beta-depleted transplantation in children. Per the germline V gene, CDR1 is KGHSH and CDR2 is LQKENI. V was shortened by 2 bases and J by 5 bases, with 9 bases between the two germline ends. CDR3 size: 13 residues. Unique molecular identifiers were incorporated when the TCRbeta library was constructed. TCRdb independently ran MiXCR on the PCR reads; one entry per CDR3 protein. The sample has about 540,000 distinct CDR3 sequences; approximately 20% are singletons.

The sample consisted of PBMCs from the stem cell graft donor, taken from the stem cell graft. The TCR sequence derives from a human donor who donated a stem cell graft to a child with acute lymphoblastic leukemia. The gene calls are TRBV18 and TRBJ1-1, with TRBD1 as a possible D gene (5 bases). The CDR3 coding sequence is TGTGCCAGCTCACCATCACAGGAGACTGAAGCTTTCTTT. Its protein is CASSPSQETEAFF.